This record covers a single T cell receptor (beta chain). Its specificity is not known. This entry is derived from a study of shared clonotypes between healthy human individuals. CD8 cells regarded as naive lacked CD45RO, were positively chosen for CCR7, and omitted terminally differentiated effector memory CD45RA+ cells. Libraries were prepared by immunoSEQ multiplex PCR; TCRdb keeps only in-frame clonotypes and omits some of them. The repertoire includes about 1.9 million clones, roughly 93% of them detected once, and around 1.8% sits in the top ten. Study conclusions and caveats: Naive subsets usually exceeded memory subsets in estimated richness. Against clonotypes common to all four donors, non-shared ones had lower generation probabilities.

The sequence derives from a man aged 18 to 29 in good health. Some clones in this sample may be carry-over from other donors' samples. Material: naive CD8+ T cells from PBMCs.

CDR3: CASSLTILRGGQTDTQYF. DNA for the CDR3: TGTGCCAGCAGCTTGACCATACTGCGGGGAGGCCAGACAGATACGCAGTATTTT. The V call is TRBV5-4, the J call TRBJ2-3; possibly TRBD2 for D (6 bases). Deletions cut 1 base from V and 3 bases from J, with 21 bases between. The CDR3 is 18 residues long. Germline V CDR1 and CDR2: SGHNT, YYREEE (reference sequence).